The 8 T cell receptor beta chains presented below share a single source sample, sequenced in a study of tumor and adjacent non-tumor tissue in lung cancer. The template was RNA from unsorted bulk tissue. TCRbeta libraries were built with three rounds of nested PCR, modified from ARM-PCR. TCRdb fed the multiplex PCR reads into MiXCR, producing one record per CDR3 protein. Found here are 60,000 to 85,000 distinct CDR3 sequences, around 73% of them singletons; the top ten hold 28%. The sample was lung tumor tissue. All receptors come from a man aged 55 to 70 with non-small cell lung cancer.

Regarding this clonotype: The junction does not match germline at one end; this may be a read error. The chain links TRBV6-1 to TRBJ2-7; perhaps TRBD1 as D (6 bases). This CDR3 has 16 residues. CDR1 and CDR2 (germline): MNHNS, SASEGT. This CDR3 reads CASRRLLTGPTYKQYF. The CDR3 nucleotides read TGTGCCAGCAGAAGACTTTTGACAGGACCAACCTACAAGCAGTACTTC.

The chain is built from TRBV30 and TRBJ2-2; D could derive from TRBD1 or TRBD2 (5 bases each). The CDR3 runs 15 residues. Germline-derived CDR1 and CDR2 are GTSNPN and SVGIG (reference sequence). The V and J ends lost 3 bases and 5 bases respectively, with 16 bases between them. The CDR3 loop is CAWSPGRGMTGELFF. CDR3 bases: TGTGCCTGGAGCCCGGGGCGTGGCATGACCGGGGAGCTGTTTTTT.

The rearrangement links TRBV28 to TRBJ1-2; D remains unclear. The V and J ends lost 3 bases and 4 bases respectively, with 15 bases between them. In germline, CDR1 is MDHEN, CDR2 SYDVKM. The length of the CDR3 is 15 residues. CDR3: CASSLSGRGGYGYTF. The DNA of the CDR3 is TGTGCCAGCAGTTTGTCGGGTCGGGGAGGCTATGGCTACACCTTC.

The J gene is TRBJ1-2, the V gene TRBV20-1; D unclear. This CDR3 is 13 amino acids long. Germline CDR1 DFQATT, CDR2 SNEGSKA (reference sequence). V gave up 6 bases and J gave up 8 bases, with 19 bases separating them. CDR3 in DNA: TGCAGTGCCCCTCACTTAAAACCCTCAGGCTACACCTTC. Its protein is CSAPHLKPSGYTF.

A few counts support this clonotype. At one boundary the junction diverges from the germline segment, which might be a read error. This chain joins TRBV11-1 and TRBJ2-2; the D gene is possibly TRBD2 (5 bases). Germline loops: CDR1 SGHAT, CDR2 FQDESV (reference sequence). The CDR3 has 14 amino acids. As DNA, the CDR3 is TGTGCCAGCAGTTATACTACTGGCACCGGGGAGCAGTTTTTT. This translates into CASSYTTGTGEQFF.

In this sample, this clonotype turned up a few times. A junction boundary mismatches the germline segment, possibly from a read error. The chain links TRBV29-1 to TRBJ1-1; D is undetermined. The CDR3 is made up of 12 amino acids. Germline loops: CDR1 SQVTM, CDR2 ANQGSEA. The DNA for the CDR3 is TGCAGCGTTGTATCGGGGAACAATGAAGCTCTCTTT. Translated, it gives CSVVSGNNEALF.

A few counts support this clonotype. A read error may be the cause here, since a much bigger clone is one base away. This chain connects TRBV5-4 to TRBJ2-1, with 8 bases matching TRBD1. The CDR3 contains 16 residues. Germline V gene sequence: CDR1 SGHNT, CDR2 YYREEE (reference sequence). The CDR3 protein is CASSNSPGQVRNERFF. CDR3 nucleotides: TGTGCCAGCAGCAATTCTCCGGGACAGGTCCGCAATGAGCGGTTCTTC.

With respect to this clonotype: One end of the junction fails to match germline, which may point to a read error. The chain combines TRBV11-2 with TRBJ2-7; tentative D call: TRBD1 (6 bases). CDR1 and CDR2 (germline): SGHAT, FQNNGV. The CDR3 has 15 residues. CDR3 protein: CASSLERGSSYGQYF. CDR3 sequence (DNA): TGTGCCAGCAGCCTAGAGAGGGGGAGCTCCTACGGGCAGTACTTC.